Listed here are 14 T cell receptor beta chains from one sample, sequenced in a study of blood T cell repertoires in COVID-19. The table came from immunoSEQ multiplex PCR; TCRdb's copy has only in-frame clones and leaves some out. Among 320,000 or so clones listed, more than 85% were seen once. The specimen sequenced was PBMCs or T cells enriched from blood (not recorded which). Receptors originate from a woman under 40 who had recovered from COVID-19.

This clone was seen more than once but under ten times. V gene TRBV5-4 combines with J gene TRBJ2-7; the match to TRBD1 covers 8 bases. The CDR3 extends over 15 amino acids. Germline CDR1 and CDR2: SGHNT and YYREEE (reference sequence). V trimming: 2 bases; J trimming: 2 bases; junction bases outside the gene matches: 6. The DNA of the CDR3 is TGTGCCAGCAGCTTCGGACAGGGATCACCCTACGAGCAGTACTTC. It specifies CASSFGQGSPYEQYF.

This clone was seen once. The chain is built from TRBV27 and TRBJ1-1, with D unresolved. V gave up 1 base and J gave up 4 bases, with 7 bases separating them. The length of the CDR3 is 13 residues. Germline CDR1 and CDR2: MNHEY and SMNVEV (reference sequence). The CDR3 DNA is TGTGCCAGCAGTTTATGGTCGGGCACTGAAGCTTTCTTT. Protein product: CASSLWSGTEAFF.

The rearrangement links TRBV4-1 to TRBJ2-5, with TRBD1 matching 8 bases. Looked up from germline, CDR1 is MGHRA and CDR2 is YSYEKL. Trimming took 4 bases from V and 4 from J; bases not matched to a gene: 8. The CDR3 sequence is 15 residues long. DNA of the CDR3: TGCGCCAGCAGCCTCCGAGGGACAGGTGGAGAGACCCAGTACTTC. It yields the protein CASSLRGTGGETQYF.

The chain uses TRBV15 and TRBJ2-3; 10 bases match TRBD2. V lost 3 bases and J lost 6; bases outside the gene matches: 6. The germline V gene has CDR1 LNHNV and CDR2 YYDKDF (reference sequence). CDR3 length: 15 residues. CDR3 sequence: CATSRERGGPDTQYF. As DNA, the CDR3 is TGTGCCACCAGCAGGGAGCGGGGGGGCCCCGATACGCAGTATTTT.

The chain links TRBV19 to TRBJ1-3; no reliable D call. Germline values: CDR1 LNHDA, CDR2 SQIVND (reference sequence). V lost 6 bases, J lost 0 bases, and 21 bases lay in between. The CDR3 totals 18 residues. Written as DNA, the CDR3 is TGTGCCAGTAGACGAGGCATCATAGGAAAAGGCTCTGGAAACACCATATATTTT. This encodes CASRRGIIGKGSGNTIYF.

In DNA form, the CDR3 reads TGTGCCAGCAGCCTGCGGACAGGGATGAACACCGGGGAGCTGTTTTTT. Its protein is CASSLRTGMNTGELFF. This sequence joins TRBV3-1 (or the pseudogene TRBV3-2) and TRBJ2-2; 8 bases map to TRBD1. Germline-derived CDR1 and CDR2 are LGHDT and YNNKEL (reference sequence). The CDR3 is 16 residues long. Unmatched junction bases numbered 5, after V lost 4 bases and J lost 1 base.

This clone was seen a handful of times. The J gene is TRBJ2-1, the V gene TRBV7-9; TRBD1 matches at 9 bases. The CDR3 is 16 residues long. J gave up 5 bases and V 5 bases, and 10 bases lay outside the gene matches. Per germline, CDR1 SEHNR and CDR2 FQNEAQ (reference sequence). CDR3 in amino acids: CASSLTGTGLNNEQFF. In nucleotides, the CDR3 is TGTGCCAGCAGCCTCACCGGGACAGGGCTAAACAATGAGCAGTTCTTC.

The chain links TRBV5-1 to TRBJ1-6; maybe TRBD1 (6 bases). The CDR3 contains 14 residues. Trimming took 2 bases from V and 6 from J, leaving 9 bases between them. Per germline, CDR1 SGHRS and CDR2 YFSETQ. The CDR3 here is CASSLQGINSPLHF. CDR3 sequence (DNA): TGCGCCAGCAGCTTACAGGGCATTAATTCACCCCTCCACTTT.

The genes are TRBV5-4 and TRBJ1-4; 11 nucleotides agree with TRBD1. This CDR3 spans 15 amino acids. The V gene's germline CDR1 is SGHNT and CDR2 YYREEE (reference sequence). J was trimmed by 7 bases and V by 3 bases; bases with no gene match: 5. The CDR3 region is CASSSGQGAGEKLFF. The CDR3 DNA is TGTGCCAGCAGCTCCGGACAGGGGGCCGGTGAAAAACTGTTTTTT.

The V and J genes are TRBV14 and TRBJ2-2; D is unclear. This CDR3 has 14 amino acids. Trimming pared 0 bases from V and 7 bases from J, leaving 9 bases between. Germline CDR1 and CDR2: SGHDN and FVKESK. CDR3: CASSQELSYGELFF. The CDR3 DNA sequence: TGTGCCAGCAGCCAAGAATTATCCTACGGGGAGCTGTTTTTT.

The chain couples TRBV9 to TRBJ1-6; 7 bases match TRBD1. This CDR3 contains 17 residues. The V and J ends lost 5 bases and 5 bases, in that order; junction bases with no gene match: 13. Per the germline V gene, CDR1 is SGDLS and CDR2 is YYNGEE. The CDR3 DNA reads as TGTGCCAGCAGTGTCCAGGCCCGGACAGGTGATAATTCACCCCTCCACTTT. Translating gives CASSVQARTGDNSPLHF.

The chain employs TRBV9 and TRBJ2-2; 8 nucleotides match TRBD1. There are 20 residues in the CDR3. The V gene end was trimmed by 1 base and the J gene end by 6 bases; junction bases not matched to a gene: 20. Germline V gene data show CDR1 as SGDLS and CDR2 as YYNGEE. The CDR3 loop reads CASSVTLPNPTGTGAGELFF. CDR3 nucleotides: TGTGCCAGCAGCGTAACCCTACCGAATCCGACAGGGACAGGTGCCGGGGAGCTGTTTTTT.

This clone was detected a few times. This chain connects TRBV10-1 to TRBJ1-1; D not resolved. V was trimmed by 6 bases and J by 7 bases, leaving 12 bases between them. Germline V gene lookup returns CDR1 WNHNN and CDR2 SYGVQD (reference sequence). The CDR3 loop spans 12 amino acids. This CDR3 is CASSPVRDEAFF. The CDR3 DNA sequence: TGCGCCAGCAGCCCCGTGAGAGATGAAGCTTTCTTT.

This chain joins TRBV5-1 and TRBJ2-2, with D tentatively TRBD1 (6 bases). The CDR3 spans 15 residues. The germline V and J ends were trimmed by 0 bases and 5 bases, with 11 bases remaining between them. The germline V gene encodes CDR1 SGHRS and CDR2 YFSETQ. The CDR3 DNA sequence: TGCGCCAGCAGCTTGGTAATGGGGGCAACCGGGGAGCTGTTTTTT. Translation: CASSLVMGATGELFF.